These 22 T cell receptor beta chains were sequenced from one sample in a study of cytomegalovirus exposure and HLA in healthy donors. Both 60 Vbeta primers and 13 Jbeta primers went into the PCR. This table comes from immunoSEQ multiplex PCR, and its TCRdb copy is limited to in-frame clones, with some not included. This table has approximately 170,000 clones, about 76% appearing once. The sample comprised PBMCs. These receptors originate from a woman aged 40 to 50 in good health and CMV-seropositive.

This clone was observed a few times. The chain has TRBV11-3 and TRBJ2-5; D is unclear. The V gene's germline CDR1 is SGHNT and CDR2 YENEEA. This CDR3 comprises 15 residues. With 1 base removed from V and 5 bases from J, the gap between germline ends came to 14 bases. The CDR3: CASSLGTLRWETQYF. In DNA, the CDR3 is TGTGCCAGCAGCTTAGGAACATTGAGGTGGGAGACCCAGTACTTC.

This clone turned up a few times. V gene TRBV27 combines with J gene TRBJ1-1, with 7 positions matching TRBD1. Trimming at V came to 6 bases and at J to 1 base, leaving 8 bases not matched to a gene. This CDR3 is 15 amino acids long. Germline CDR1 and CDR2: MNHEY and SMNVEV (reference sequence). CDR3 in amino acids: CASSPSGQRNTEAFF. The CDR3 coding sequence is TGTGCCAGCAGCCCCTCGGGACAGAGGAACACTGAAGCTTTCTTT.

The chain carries TRBV28 and TRBJ1-1; perhaps TRBD1 as D (6 bases). This CDR3 spans 14 amino acids. The germline V gene encodes CDR1 MDHEN and CDR2 SYDVKM. Trimming left V 4 bases short and J 5 bases short, with 14 bases between. CDR3 coding DNA: TGTGCCAGCAGTTGGGCTAGGGGGACGACTGAAGCTTTCTTT. Protein sequence: CASSWARGTTEAFF.

The CDR3 sequence: CASTRPGATNTGELFF. The CDR3 region has the DNA TGTGCCAGTACCCGACCAGGGGCTACGAACACCGGGGAGCTGTTTTTT. V gene TRBV19 combines with J gene TRBJ2-2, with D perhaps matching TRBD1 (6 bases). The CDR3 runs 16 residues. Germline V gives CDR1 LNHDA, CDR2 SQIVND (reference sequence). With 7 bases removed from V and 0 bases from J, the gap between germline ends came to 15 bases.

This chain joins TRBV11-2 and TRBJ2-7; D ambiguous. There are 15 residues in the CDR3. Trimming took off 0 bases at V and 3 bases at J, with 12 bases between the two ends. Looked up from germline, CDR1 is SGHAT and CDR2 is FQNNGV. The CDR3 loop reads CASSLDNLNFYEQYF. The CDR3, as DNA: TGTGCCAGCAGCTTAGATAACCTGAACTTCTACGAGCAGTACTTC.

This chain links TRBV28 with TRBJ1-3, with D tentatively TRBD1 (5 bases). The V end was cut by 6 bases, the J end by 2 bases, with 17 bases between. Germline V CDR1 and CDR2: MDHEN, SYDVKM. The CDR3 is 16 residues long. The CDR3 reads CASSLGRGGAGNTIYF. CDR3 DNA sequence: TGTGCCAGCAGCCTTGGCCGGGGGGGGGCTGGAAACACCATATATTTT. The whole variable domain, filled in from reference TRBV28 and TRBJ1-3, reads DVKVTQSSRYLVKRTGEKVFLECVQDMDHENMFWYRQDPGLGLRLIYFSYDVKMKEKGDIPEGYSVSREKKERFSLILESASTNQTSMYLCASSLGRGGAGNTIYFGEGSWLTVV.

The V call is TRBV5-1, the J call TRBJ2-7; 11 bases align to TRBD1. This CDR3 has 15 amino acids. With V trimmed by 1 base and J by 3 bases, 3 bases remained unmatched. The germline gives CDR1 SGHRS, CDR2 YFSETQ. CDR3 amino acids: CASSLWTGGLYEQYF. CDR3 coding DNA: TGCGCCAGCAGCTTGTGGACAGGGGGCCTCTACGAGCAGTACTTC.

The genes are TRBV30 and TRBJ1-5; possibly TRBD1 for D (5 bases). The CDR3 extends over 14 amino acids. CDR1 is GTSNPN, CDR2 SVGIG, per germline (reference sequence). V lost 3 bases and J 0 bases, leaving 9 bases between the germline ends. The CDR3 DNA sequence: TGTGCCTGGAGCCAGGGATTTAGCAATCAGCCCCAGCATTTT. This codes for CAWSQGFSNQPQHF.

The chain is built from TRBV10-1 and TRBJ1-6; 11 bases agree with TRBD1. Trimming at V came to 6 bases and at J to 9 bases, leaving 4 bases not matched to a gene. Germline values: CDR1 WNHNN, CDR2 SYGVQD (reference sequence). This CDR3 comprises 14 residues. The DNA for the CDR3 is TGCGCCAGCAGCTCCGGGACAGGGGGTTCACCCCTCCACTTT. Amino acids: CASSSGTGGSPLHF.

A few counts support this clone. Other DNA sequences in the sample encode the same CDR3. The J gene is TRBJ1-4, the V gene TRBV4-3; D not certain. Germline CDR1 and CDR2: LGHNA and YSLEER. The CDR3 has 15 amino acids. Trimming left V 4 bases short and J 10 bases short, with 19 bases between. CDR3 protein: CASSLLDRGMGKLFF. CDR3 coding DNA: TGCGCCAGCAGCCTCCTCGACCGCGGGATGGGAAAACTGTTTTTT.

The rearrangement links TRBV18 to TRBJ2-2, with D possibly matching TRBD2 (5 bases). V lost 3 bases and J lost 2, with 16 bases in between. CDR1 is KGHSH and CDR2 is LQKENI in the germline V gene. The CDR3 consists of 17 residues. CDR3 in amino acids: CASSPFGLTENTGELFF. CDR3 nucleotides: TGTGCCAGCTCACCCTTTGGACTGACCGAAAACACCGGGGAGCTGTTTTTT.

V usage is TRBV27 and J usage is TRBJ2-5, with D possibly matching TRBD2 (5 bases). Germline lookup yields CDR1 MNHEY and CDR2 SMNVEV (reference sequence). V shed 2 bases and J shed 2 bases, with 12 bases lying between them. CDR3 size: 15 residues. CDR3: CASSLVPGLQETQYF. The CDR3 bases are TGTGCCAGCAGTTTAGTCCCAGGACTTCAAGAGACCCAGTACTTC.

The chain employs TRBV4-3 and TRBJ2-1; TRBD2 aligns across 7 bases. This CDR3 contains 16 residues. Trimming took 0 bases from V and 2 from J; bases not matched to a gene: 4. The germline gives CDR1 LGHNA, CDR2 YSLEER. The CDR3 coding sequence is TGCGCCAGCAGCCAAGATAGGGCGGGGGCCTACAATGAGCAGTTCTTC. Translating it yields CASSQDRAGAYNEQFF.

This sequence joins TRBV5-1 and TRBJ2-3; D perhaps matches TRBD2 (6 bases). V gave up 2 bases and J gave up 0 bases, with 10 bases separating them. This CDR3 has 15 residues. Germline CDR1 is SGHRS and CDR2 is YFSETQ. CDR3 nucleotide sequence: TGCGCCAGCAGCTTCGATAGCGGAAGCACAGATACGCAGTATTTT. Amino acids: CASSFDSGSTDTQYF.

The V call is TRBV7-2, the J call TRBJ2-7; 12 bases are a match to TRBD2. Looked up from germline, CDR1 is SGHTA and CDR2 is FQGNSA. The CDR3 has 16 residues. The trim removed 3 bases at V and 2 bases at J, leaving 5 bases unmatched. The CDR3 DNA follows: TGTGCCAGCAGCTTTACTAGCGGGGGGATACCCTACGAGCAGTACTTC. Its protein is CASSFTSGGIPYEQYF.

The chain carries TRBV6-5 and TRBJ1-2, with D possibly TRBD1 on 5 matching bases. The CDR3 covers 13 residues. Trimming stripped 6 bases from V and 0 bases from J, with 8 bases between. The germline gives CDR1 MNHEY, CDR2 SVGAGI. The CDR3 is CASRRQTNYGYTF. The CDR3 DNA reads TGTGCCAGCAGAAGACAGACTAACTATGGCTACACCTTC.

The chain joins TRBV11-2 to TRBJ1-6, with no clear D. V was shortened by 3 bases and J by 5 bases, with 5 bases between the two germline ends. Germline V gene data show CDR1 as SGHAT and CDR2 as FQNNGV. This CDR3 is built from 13 residues. CDR3 sequence (DNA): TGTGCCAGCAGCTTCGCAGATAATTCACCCCTCCACTTT. This gives the protein CASSFADNSPLHF.

The rearrangement joins TRBV7-9 to TRBJ1-1; D is undetermined. The CDR3 sequence is 14 residues long. The V end lost 8 bases, the J end lost 1 base, and 14 bases lay between the germline ends. The germline gives CDR1 SEHNR, CDR2 FQNEAQ (reference sequence). The CDR3 coding sequence is TGTGCCAGCTTGCGATACGCGGCGAACACTGAAGCTTTCTTT. It encodes CASLRYAANTEAFF.

The J gene is TRBJ2-7, the V gene TRBV15; 8 nucleotides line up with TRBD2. The CDR3 contains 17 residues. The J segment lost 0 bases and the V segment lost 3 bases, leaving 10 bases of the junction unmatched. CDR1 is LNHNV and CDR2 is YYDKDF in the germline V gene (reference sequence). The CDR3 DNA follows: TGTGCCACCAGCAGGGATTTCCTAGCGGGTGACTCCTACGAGCAGTACTTC. It encodes CATSRDFLAGDSYEQYF.

This clone was observed once. The rearrangement joins TRBV9 to TRBJ1-6; D is ambiguous. Germline CDR1 SGDLS, CDR2 YYNGEE. There are 15 residues in the CDR3. Deletions cut 1 base from V and 10 bases from J, with 15 bases between. The CDR3 loop reads CASSVSGVQWSPLHF. CDR3 coding DNA: TGTGCCAGCAGCGTATCCGGGGTACAATGGTCACCCCTCCACTTT. The full variable domain, with the rest looked up from reference TRBV9 and TRBJ1-6, is DSGVTQTPKHLITATGQRVTLRCSPRSGDLSVYWYQQSLDQGLQFLIQYYNGEERAKGNILERFSAQQFPDLHSELNLSSLELGDSALYFCASSVSGVQWSPLHFGNGTRLTVT.

As for this clone: This CDR3 is also generated by other DNA sequences in the sample. The rearrangement links TRBV30 to TRBJ1-3; D gene unclear. Germline V CDR1 and CDR2: GTSNPN, SVGIG (reference sequence). The germline V and J ends were trimmed by 0 bases and 2 bases, with 17 bases remaining between them. The CDR3 consists of 17 residues. Here the CDR3 reads CAWSVPPSGIAGNTIYF. CDR3 DNA: TGTGCCTGGAGTGTACCTCCTTCGGGGATAGCTGGAAACACCATATATTTT. The full variable domain, with the rest looked up from reference TRBV30 and TRBJ1-3, is SQTIHQWPATLVQPVGSPLSLECTVEGTSNPNLYWYRQAAGRGLQLLFYSVGIGQISSEVPQNLSASRPQDRQFILSSKKLLLSDSGFYLCAWSVPPSGIAGNTIYFGEGSWLTVV.

J is TRBJ2-3 and V is TRBV9; maybe TRBD2 (7 bases). The CDR3 loop spans 16 amino acids. Germline CDR1 is SGDLS and CDR2 is YYNGEE. The germline V and J ends were trimmed by 3 bases and 5 bases, with 19 bases remaining between them. The CDR3 protein is CASSARGGDGGDTQYF. The CDR3, as DNA: TGTGCCAGCAGCGCGCGAGGGGGGGACGGAGGAGATACGCAGTATTTT.